The rows below give T cell receptor beta chains drawn from one sample of a study of blood T cell repertoires in COVID-19. Sequencing used immunoSEQ multiplex PCR; TCRdb keeps in-frame clones, though not all of them. The sample lists about 40,000 clones; around nine tenths were seen once. Sequencing was done on a sample of peripheral blood. The receptors shown here come from a human donor in a cohort sampled during active COVID-19. CDR3s include the opening cysteine and the closing phenylalanine or tryptophan. A D gene is named only where the DNA matches it firmly. Clone size is not always given. Where it is, it says once, few, many or a class for expanded clones.

V,J,D,size,CDR3,DNA
TRBV6-2/TRBV6-3,TRBJ1-5,.,.,CASSYSDKGAANQPQHF,TGTGCCAGCAGTTACTCGGATAAAGGGGCAGCAAATCAGCCCCAGCATTTT
TRBV15,TRBJ1-2,.,.,CATSRETANYGYTF,TGTGCCACCAGCAGAGAGACAGCAAACTATGGCTACACCTTC
TRBV6-4,TRBJ1-1,TRBD1,.,CASRGQGEGEAFF,TGTGCCAGCAGGGGACAGGGGGAGGGTGAAGCTTTCTTT
TRBV29-1,TRBJ2-7,TRBD2,.,CSVFGGARGVQYF,TGCAGCGTTTTCGGGGGGGCCCGTGGAGTGCAGTACTTC
TRBV3-1/TRBV3-2,TRBJ2-2,TRBD2,.,CASSQFDGLAGNTGELFF,TGTGCCAGCAGCCAGTTCGACGGACTAGCGGGGAACACCGGGGAGCTGTTTTTT
TRBV28,TRBJ2-5,.,.,CASSLGHQTQYF,TGTGCCAGCAGTTTGGGACACCAGACCCAGTACTTC
TRBV5-1,TRBJ1-1,TRBD1,.,CASSGGSGTGITEAFF,TGCGCCAGCAGCGGGGGATCAGGGACAGGGATCACTGAAGCTTTCTTT
TRBV4-2,TRBJ2-1,TRBD2,.,CASSQAPSGGGEQFF,TGTGCCAGCAGCCAAGCCCCTAGCGGGGGGGGTGAGCAGTTCTTC
TRBV2,TRBJ2-7,TRBD1,.,CASSDPGGTYEQYF,TGTGCCAGCAGTGATCCAGGGGGTACCTACGAGCAGTACTTC
TRBV6-2/TRBV6-3,TRBJ2-3,.,.,CASSYGPAGAQYF,TGTGCCAGCAGTTACGGGCCAGCCGGTGCGCAGTATTTT
TRBV2,TRBJ2-3,.,.,CASSRQGTDTQYF,TGTGCCAGCAGTCGACAGGGCACAGATACGCAGTATTTT
TRBV30,TRBJ1-4,.,.,CAWGRRGEKLFF,TGTGCCTGGGGGAGGAGGGGAGAAAAACTGTTTTTT
TRBV4-1,TRBJ1-5,.,.,CASSQDSDSSRYSNQPQHF,TGCGCCAGCAGCCAAGACAGCGACAGCTCTCGATATAGCAATCAGCCCCAGCATTTT
TRBV18,TRBJ2-1,.,.,CASSPDYNNEQFF,TGTGCCAGCTCACCCGACTACAACAATGAGCAGTTCTTC
TRBV12-3/TRBV12-4,TRBJ1-1,.,.,CASRTQGRTEAFF,TGTGCCAGCAGGACCCAGGGGAGAACGGAAGCTTTCTTT
TRBV3-1/TRBV3-2,TRBJ1-5,.,.,CASSQAGSQPQHF,TGTGCCAGCAGCCAAGCGGGAAGTCAGCCCCAGCATTTT
TRBV11-2,TRBJ2-5,TRBD2,.,CASSLPVGFLAGRRETQYF,TGTGCCAGCAGCTTACCGGTGGGGTTTTTAGCGGGGAGAAGGGAGACCCAGTACTTC
TRBV27,TRBJ1-3,.,.,CASSLRGSGNTIYF,TGTGCCAGCAGTTTACGGGGCTCTGGAAACACCATATATTTT
TRBV5-1,TRBJ2-2,TRBD1,.,CASSLDRGTGELFF,TGCGCCAGCAGCTTGGACAGGGGCACCGGGGAGCTGTTTTTT
TRBV7-9,TRBJ1-1,.,.,CASSLLGPEAFF,TGTGCCAGCAGCTTATTGGGGCCTGAAGCTTTCTTT
TRBV7-9,TRBJ1-6,.,.,CASSLGSGALHF,TGTGCCAGCAGCTTAGGGTCGGGGGCCCTCCACTTT
TRBV3-1/TRBV3-2,TRBJ2-3,.,.,CASSRGPVPTDTQYF,TGTGCCAGCAGCCGGGGCCCGGTGCCCACAGATACGCAGTATTTT
TRBV3-1/TRBV3-2,TRBJ2-6,TRBD2,once,CASRLSGGASGANVLTF,TGTGCCAGCCGCCTGAGCGGGGGAGCCTCTGGGGCCAACGTCCTGACTTTC
TRBV11-2,TRBJ1-6,.,.,CASRRIGGSSYNSPLHF,TGTGCCAGCAGGAGGATCGGGGGGAGCTCCTATAATTCACCCCTCCACTTT
TRBV28,TRBJ2-5,TRBD2,.,CATVLAEGETQYF,TGTGCCACCGTACTAGCGGAGGGGGAGACCCAGTACTTC
TRBV19,TRBJ1-5,.,.,CASSISDYSNQPQHF,TGTGCCAGTAGTATATCAGATTATAGCAATCAGCCCCAGCATTTT
TRBV28,TRBJ1-2,.,.,CASTVRVANYGYTF,TGTGCCAGCACGGTTAGAGTAGCTAACTATGGCTACACCTTC
TRBV18,TRBJ1-2,TRBD1,few,CASRRDRVNYGYTF,TGTGCCAGCCGAAGGGACAGGGTTAACTATGGCTACACCTTC
TRBV6-5,TRBJ1-1,TRBD1,.,CASTHDRGDTEAFF,TGTGCCAGCACTCATGACAGGGGCGACACTGAAGCTTTCTTT